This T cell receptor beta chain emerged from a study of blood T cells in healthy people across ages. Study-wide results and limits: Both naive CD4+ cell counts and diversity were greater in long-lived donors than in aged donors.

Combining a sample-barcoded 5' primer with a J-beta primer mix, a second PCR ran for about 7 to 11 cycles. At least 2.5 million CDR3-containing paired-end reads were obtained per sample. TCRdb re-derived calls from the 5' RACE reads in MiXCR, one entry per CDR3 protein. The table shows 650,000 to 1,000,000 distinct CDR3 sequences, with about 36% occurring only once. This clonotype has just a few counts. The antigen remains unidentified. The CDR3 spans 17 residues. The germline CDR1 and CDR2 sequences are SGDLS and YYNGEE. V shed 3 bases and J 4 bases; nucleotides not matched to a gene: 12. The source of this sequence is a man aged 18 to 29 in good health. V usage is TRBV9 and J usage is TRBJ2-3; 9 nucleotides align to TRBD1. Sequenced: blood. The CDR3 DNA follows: TGTGCCAGCAGCGCCCCCGGGACAGGGTCGGCGTCAGATACGCAGTATTTT. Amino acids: CASSAPGTGSASDTQYF.